Below, one TCR beta chain is given with its context. Its antigen is not identified. Sequencing used immunoSEQ multiplex PCR; TCRdb keeps in-frame clones, though not all of them. The table has hundreds of thousands of clones, approximately 83% seen once. The data are from a study of cytomegalovirus exposure and HLA in healthy donors. The study, taken as a whole, reports: Generally TCR sequences proved uncommon, though certain public TCRs appeared in numerous donors. Cytomegalovirus status was reportedly diagnosed by the classifier with high specificity and sensitivity. There were 150 to 200 TCR beta chains listed as cytomegalovirus-associated. In the roughly 120 validation repertoires, a later analysis found that first-cohort TCR clusters tended to co-occur.

Germline CDR1 reads SGHVS; CDR2 reads FQNEAQ. Losses at the gene ends were 5 bases for V and 2 bases for J; bases not matched to a gene: 8. CDR3 length equals 15 residues. This clonotype originated in a woman aged 25-40 years in good health and CMV-seropositive. The specimen was PBMCs. The gene calls are TRBV7-8 and TRBJ1-2, with 7 positions matching TRBD1. The CDR3 is CASSHPTGPNYGYTF. In nucleotides, the CDR3 is TGTGCCAGCAGCCACCCGACAGGGCCGAACTATGGCTACACCTTC. The whole variable domain, filled in from reference TRBV7-8 and TRBJ1-2, reads GAGVSQSPRYKVAKRGQDVALRCDPISGHVSLFWYQQALGQGPEFLTYFQNEAQLDKSGLPSDRFFAERPEGSVSTLKIQRTQQEDSAVYLCASSHPTGPNYGYTFGSGTRLTVV.